This T cell receptor beta chain was sequenced during a study of cytomegalovirus exposure and HLA in healthy donors. A remark on this clone: Its antigen is currently unknown.

The PCR employed 60 Vbeta primers together with 13 Jbeta primers. Clones were read by immunoSEQ multiplex PCR, and TCRdb kept only the in-frame ones, dropping some. The repertoire holds about 63,000 clones, with approximately 82% as singletons. Findings and caveats of the study: Accounts indicate the classifier identified cytomegalovirus status with strong specificity and sensitivity. The authors later linked a missense DCLRE1C variant to TCR beta V- and J-gene trimming. In a later analysis, across HLA loci, associated TCR counts were highest for DRB1, lowest for HLA-C. What was likely a sequencing artifact was a cluster of highly shared sequence variants.

This sequence originates from a woman in her 40s in good health and CMV-seropositive. What was sequenced was PBMCs.

The CDR3 nucleotides are TGTGCCAGCAGTGACCGGGACAGGGCCACAGATACGCAGTATTTT. As protein: CASSDRDRATDTQYF. The chain is built from TRBV6-4 and TRBJ2-3; TRBD1 aligns across 9 bases. The CDR3 is 15 amino acids. Germline V CDR1 and CDR2: MRHNA, SNTAGT. Unmatched junction bases numbered 2, after V lost 2 bases and J lost 2 bases.